Below are 6 T cell receptor beta chains sequenced from a single sample in a study of shared clonotypes between healthy human individuals. The method was immunoSEQ multiplex PCR; TCRdb's version includes in-frame clones alone and lacks a portion of them. The sample records about 2.4 million clones, 80% to 95% being singletons. Sequenced sample: naive CD4+ T cells from PBMCs. Subset indicated: CD45RA+ positively selected. The source of these receptors is a man aged 18 to 35 in good health. Some clones in this sample may be carry-over from other donors' samples.

V is TRBV5-6 and J is TRBJ2-7; D perhaps matches TRBD1 (6 bases). Looked up from germline, CDR1 is SGHDT and CDR2 is YYEEEE. The V gene lost 4 bases and the J gene lost 5 bases, with 16 bases spanning the gap. The CDR3 totals 14 residues. The CDR3 DNA sequence: TGTGCCAGCAGCCAAACTCCGAACAGGGACGAGCAGTACTTC. This sequence encodes CASSQTPNRDEQYF.

In regard to this clone: This sample includes further DNA sequences coding for the same CDR3. J is TRBJ1-1 and V is TRBV5-1, with D unclear. Germline V CDR1 and CDR2: SGHRS, YFSETQ. Deletions cut 0 bases from V and 0 bases from J, with 6 bases between. The CDR3 contains 14 residues. In DNA, the CDR3 is TGCGCCAGCAGCTTGGGGGATCTGAACACTGAAGCTTTCTTT. Translation gives CASSLGDLNTEAFF.

The rearrangement links TRBV7-3 to TRBJ1-1; a weak D match, TRBD1 (5 bases). The ends were cut back, 3 bases at V and 5 bases at J, with 10 bases in the middle. CDR3 length equals 13 residues. Germline CDR1 SGHTA, CDR2 FQGTGA. DNA for the CDR3: TGTGCCAGCAGCTTTACGGGGGTTACTGAAGCTTTCTTT. Its translation is CASSFTGVTEAFF.

V usage is TRBV27 and J usage is TRBJ1-4; 7 positions agree with TRBD1. Germline assignment: CDR1 MNHEY and CDR2 SMNVEV (reference sequence). The CDR3 extends over 16 amino acids. The junction had 7 bases not matched to a gene; V was cut back by 6 bases and J by 0 bases. The CDR3 spells CASSSGQVATNEKLFF. The CDR3 bases are TGTGCCAGCAGCTCCGGACAGGTCGCAACTAATGAAAAACTGTTTTTT.

This chain connects TRBV18 to TRBJ2-7; D is possibly TRBD1 (6 bases). Germline V gene sequence: CDR1 KGHSH, CDR2 LQKENI. V lost 2 bases and J 1 base, leaving 15 bases between the germline ends. The CDR3 sequence is 16 residues long. The CDR3 region has the DNA TGTGCCAGCTCACCAACGAGAATCGGGACATCCTACGAGCAGTACTTC. Translated, it gives CASSPTRIGTSYEQYF. Looking up the rest from reference TRBV18 and TRBJ2-7 gives the full variable domain: NAGVMQNPRHLVRRRGQEARLRCSPMKGHSHVYWYRQLPEEGLKFMVYLQKENIIDESGMPKERFSAEFPKEGPSILRIQQVVRGDSAAYFCASSPTRIGTSYEQYFGPGTRLTVT.

CDR3 residues: CASSRRTEIYEQYF. The CDR3 DNA sequence: TGCGCCAGCAGCCGTCGGACTGAAATCTACGAGCAGTACTTC. The rearrangement uses TRBV4-1 and TRBJ2-7; maybe TRBD2 (5 bases). The CDR3 is made up of 14 amino acids. In germline, CDR1 is MGHRA, CDR2 YSYEKL. V dropped 4 bases and J dropped 3 bases, with 13 bases sitting between them.